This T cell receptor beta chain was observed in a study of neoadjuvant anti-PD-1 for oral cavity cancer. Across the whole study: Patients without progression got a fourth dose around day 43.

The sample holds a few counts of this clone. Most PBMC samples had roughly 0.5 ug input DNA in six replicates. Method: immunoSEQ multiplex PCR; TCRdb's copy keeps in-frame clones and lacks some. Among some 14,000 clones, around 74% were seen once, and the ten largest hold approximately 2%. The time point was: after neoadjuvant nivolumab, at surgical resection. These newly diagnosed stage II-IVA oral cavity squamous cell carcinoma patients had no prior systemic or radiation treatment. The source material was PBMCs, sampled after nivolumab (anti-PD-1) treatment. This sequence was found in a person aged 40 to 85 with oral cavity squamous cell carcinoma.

Here the CDR3 reads CASSVGLTRVPGELFF. DNA of the CDR3: TGTGCCAGCAGCGTGGGACTGACAAGGGTCCCCGGGGAGCTGTTTTTT. The chain carries TRBV9 and TRBJ2-2; TRBD2 might be the D (6 bases). Trimming left V 2 bases short and J 6 bases short, with 17 bases between. The CDR3 is made up of 16 amino acids. CDR1 and CDR2 (germline): SGDLS, YYNGEE.